The sequence of this TCR beta chain was determined in a study of blood T cells in healthy people across ages. Study findings and constraints: The study found more naive CD4+ cells and higher diversity in long-lived than aged donors.

Regarding this clonotype: Its antigen is currently unknown.

PCR was performed a second time for about 7 to 12 cycles using a sample-barcoded 5' primer and a J-beta primer mix. TCRdb reprocessed the 5' RACE reads via MiXCR and lists one record per CDR3 protein. The repertoire includes about 780,000 distinct CDR3 sequences, around 25% of them detected once, and 3% sits in the top ten. These same records also appear under a second study, on T cells of mothers and their children.

The receptor comes from a boy between 10 and 17 years old in good health. The specimen was blood.

The CDR3 here is CASSIGTGKQTQYF. CDR3 DNA sequence: TGCGCCAGCAGCATAGGGACAGGGAAACAGACCCAGTACTTC. This chain joins TRBV5-1 and TRBJ2-5, with 9 nucleotides matching TRBD1. CDR1 is SGHRS, CDR2 YFSETQ, per germline. The CDR3 sequence is 14 residues long. Losses at the gene ends were 4 bases for V and 6 bases for J; bases not matched to a gene: 7.